This TCR beta chain derives from a study of blood T cells in healthy people across ages. Findings and limits, study-wide: The donors' CMV status was not determined, possibly confounding changes in expanded clonotypes.

A second PCR, run for roughly 7 to 11 cycles, used a sample-barcoded 5' primer plus a J-beta primer mix. Researchers report that a template-switch adaptor with 12 random nucleotides tagged each cDNA molecule. Each CDR3 protein is one row after TCRdb ran MiXCR on the 5' RACE reads. The table has under 1,000,000 distinct CDR3 sequences, 30% to 45% seen once. Ten or more counts support this clonotype. The antigen is undetermined. The CDR3 spans 15 residues. The trim removed 6 bases at V and 4 bases at J, leaving 7 bases unmatched. CDR1 is ENHRY, CDR2 SYGVKD, per germline. There were healthy Caucasian individuals from Russia, aged roughly 6 to 100, serving as donors. Collection of 8.5 to 10 milliliters of peripheral blood was performed for each donor.

Material: blood. The origin of this receptor is a man between 18 and 35 years old in good health. The chain has TRBV10-3 and TRBJ2-1; TRBD1 matches at 9 bases. DNA of the CDR3: TGTGCCATCAGATCCGGGACAGGGACTTACAATGAGCAGTTCTTC. Translating gives CAIRSGTGTYNEQFF.